These 5 T cell receptor beta chains were all obtained from the same sample, sequenced in a study of neurological immune-mediated disorders. One entry per CDR3 protein, called by TCRdb with MiXCR from the 5' RACE reads. The sample includes fewer than 110,000 distinct CDR3 sequences, roughly 10% of them seen just once. Time point given: longitudinal time-point 3. Sequenced sample: PBMCs. Receptors were obtained from a female donor with HTLV-1-associated myelopathy (HAM/TSP).

This clonotype was seen ten or more times. The chain couples TRBV20-1 to TRBJ2-3, with 7 bases identical to TRBD1. The CDR3 loop spans 12 amino acids. The V segment lost 7 bases and the J segment 0 bases; nucleotides outside the gene matches: 1. CDR1 and CDR2 (germline): DFQATT, SNEGSKA (reference sequence). The CDR3 region has the DNA TGCAGTGGGGGACAGAGCACAGATACGCAGTATTTT. Amino acids: CSGGQSTDTQYF.

A note on this clonotype: A much larger clonotype is one base distant, so this may be a read error. The V gene is TRBV27, the J gene TRBJ2-2; TRBD1 might be the D (6 bases). Germline V gene lookup returns CDR1 MNHEY and CDR2 SMNVEV (reference sequence). Trimming pared 2 bases from V and 7 bases from J, leaving 14 bases between. The CDR3 is made up of 15 amino acids. Here the CDR3 DNA reads TGTGCCAGCAGTTTAGACAGGCGGATTATCGGGGAGCTGTTTTTT. It yields the protein CASSLDRRIIGELFF.

This clonotype occurred many times. The chain links TRBV5-8 to TRBJ2-7, with 14 nucleotides matching TRBD2. The CDR3 runs 15 residues. V was pared by 3 bases and J by 7 bases, with 6 bases of the junction left unmatched. Germline V CDR1 and CDR2: SGHTS, YDEGEE. The CDR3 DNA follows: TGTGCCAGCAGCTGGGGGACTAGCGGGGGAGAAGAGCAGTACTTC. Translated: CASSWGTSGGEEQYF.

The sample holds many counts of this clonotype. This chain joins TRBV28 and TRBJ2-3; 7 bases fit TRBD1. With V trimmed by 8 bases and J by 0 bases, 14 bases remained unmatched. This CDR3 contains 17 residues. Germline assignment: CDR1 MDHEN and CDR2 SYDVKM. As DNA, the CDR3 is TGTGCCAGCGTACCCCCAGGGGGTCGGTTGAGCACAGATACGCAGTATTTT. Protein sequence: CASVPPGGRLSTDTQYF.

This clonotype was picked up many times. The junction and the germline gene differ at one end; a read error may be behind it. V usage is TRBV15 and J usage is TRBJ2-7, with no clear D. The length of the CDR3 is 16 residues. CDR1 is LNHNV and CDR2 is YYDKDF in the germline V gene (reference sequence). CDR3 sequence reads: CATSRDDRRFQGEQYF. CDR3 DNA: TGTGCTACCAGCAGAGATGACCGGCGCTTCCAAGGGGAGCAGTACTTC.